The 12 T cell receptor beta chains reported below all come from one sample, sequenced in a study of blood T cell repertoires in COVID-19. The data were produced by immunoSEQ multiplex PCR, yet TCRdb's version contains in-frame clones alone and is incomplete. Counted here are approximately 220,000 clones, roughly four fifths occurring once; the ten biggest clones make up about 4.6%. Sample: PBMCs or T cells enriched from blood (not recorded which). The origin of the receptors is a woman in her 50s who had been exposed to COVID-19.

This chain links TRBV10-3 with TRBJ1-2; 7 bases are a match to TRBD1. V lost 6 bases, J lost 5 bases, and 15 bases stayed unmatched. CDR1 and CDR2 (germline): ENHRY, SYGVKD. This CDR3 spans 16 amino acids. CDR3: CAISPAPDRRPYGYTF. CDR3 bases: TGTGCCATCAGCCCTGCCCCGGACAGGAGACCGTATGGCTACACCTTC.

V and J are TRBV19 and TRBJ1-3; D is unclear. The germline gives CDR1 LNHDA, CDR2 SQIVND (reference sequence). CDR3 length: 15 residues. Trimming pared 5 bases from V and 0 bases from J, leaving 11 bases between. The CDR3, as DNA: TGTGCCAGTAGTCCTGGAGGCCTCTCTGGAAACACCATATATTTT. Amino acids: CASSPGGLSGNTIYF. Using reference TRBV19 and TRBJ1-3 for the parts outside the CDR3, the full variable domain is DGGITQSPKYLFRKEGQNVTLSCEQNLNHDAMYWYRQDPGQGLRLIYYSQIVNDFQKGDIAEGYSVSREKKESFPLTVTSAQKNPTAFYLCASSPGGLSGNTIYFGEGSWLTVV.

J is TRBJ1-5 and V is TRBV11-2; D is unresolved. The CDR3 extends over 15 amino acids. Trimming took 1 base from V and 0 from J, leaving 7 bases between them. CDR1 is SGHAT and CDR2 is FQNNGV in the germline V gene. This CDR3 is CASSLGEFSNQPQHF. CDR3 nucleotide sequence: TGTGCCAGCAGCTTAGGGGAGTTTAGCAATCAGCCCCAGCATTTT. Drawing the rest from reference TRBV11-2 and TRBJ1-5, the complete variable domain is EAGVAQSPRYKIIEKRQSVAFWCNPISGHATLYWYQQILGQGPKLLIQFQNNGVVDDSQLPKDRFSAERLKGVDSTLKIQPAKLEDSAVYLCASSLGEFSNQPQHFGDGTRLSIL.

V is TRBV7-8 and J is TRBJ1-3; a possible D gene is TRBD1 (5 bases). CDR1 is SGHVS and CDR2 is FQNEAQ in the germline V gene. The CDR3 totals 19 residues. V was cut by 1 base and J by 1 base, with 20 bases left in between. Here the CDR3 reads CASSLGAAGGIPSGNTIYF. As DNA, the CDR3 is TGTGCCAGCAGCTTAGGGGCAGCGGGGGGAATCCCTTCTGGAAACACCATATATTTT.

The CDR3 DNA reads as TGTGCCATCAGTGAGACAGGGCCCGCTTATGCTTTCTTT. It yields the protein CAISETGPAYAFF. The V call is TRBV10-3, the J call TRBJ1-1; D might be TRBD1 (6 bases). The CDR3 consists of 13 residues. CDR1 is ENHRY, CDR2 SYGVKD, per germline. Trimming pared 2 bases from V and 11 bases from J, leaving 15 bases between.

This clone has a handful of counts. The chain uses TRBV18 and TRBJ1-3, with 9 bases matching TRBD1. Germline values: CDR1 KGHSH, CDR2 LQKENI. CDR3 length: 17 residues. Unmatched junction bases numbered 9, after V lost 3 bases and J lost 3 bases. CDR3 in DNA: TGTGCCAGCTCACCTACAGGACAGGGGATCTATGGAAACACCATATATTTT. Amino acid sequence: CASSPTGQGIYGNTIYF. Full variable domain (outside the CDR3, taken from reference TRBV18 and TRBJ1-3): NAGVMQNPRHLVRRRGQEARLRCSPMKGHSHVYWYRQLPEEGLKFMVYLQKENIIDESGMPKERFSAEFPKEGPSILRIQQVVRGDSAAYFCASSPTGQGIYGNTIYFGEGSWLTVV.

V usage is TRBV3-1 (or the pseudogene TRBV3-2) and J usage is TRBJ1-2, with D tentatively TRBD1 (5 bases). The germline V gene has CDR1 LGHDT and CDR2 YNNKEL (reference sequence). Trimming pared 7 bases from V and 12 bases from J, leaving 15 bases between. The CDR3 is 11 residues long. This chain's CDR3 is CASMGGGADTF. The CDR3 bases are TGTGCCAGCATGGGGGGGGGTGCGGACACCTTC.

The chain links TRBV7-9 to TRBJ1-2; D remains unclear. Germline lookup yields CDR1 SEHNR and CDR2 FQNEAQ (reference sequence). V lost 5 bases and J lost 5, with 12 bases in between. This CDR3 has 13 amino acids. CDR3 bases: TGTGCCAGCAGCCCTCCTGTCGGTTATGGCTACACCTTC. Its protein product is CASSPPVGYGYTF. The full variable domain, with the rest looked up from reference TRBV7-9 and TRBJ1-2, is DTGVSQNPRHKITKRGQNVTFRCDPISEHNRLYWYRQTLGQGPEFLTYFQNEAQLEKSRLLSDRFSAERPKGSFSTLEIQRTEQGDSAMYLCASSPPVGYGYTFGSGTRLTVV.

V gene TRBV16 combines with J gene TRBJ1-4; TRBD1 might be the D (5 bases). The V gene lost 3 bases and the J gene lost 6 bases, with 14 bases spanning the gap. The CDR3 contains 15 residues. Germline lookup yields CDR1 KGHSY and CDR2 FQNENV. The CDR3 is CASSHSGGRDEKLFF. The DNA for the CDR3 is TGTGCCAGCAGCCATTCGGGGGGAAGGGATGAAAAACTGTTTTTT.

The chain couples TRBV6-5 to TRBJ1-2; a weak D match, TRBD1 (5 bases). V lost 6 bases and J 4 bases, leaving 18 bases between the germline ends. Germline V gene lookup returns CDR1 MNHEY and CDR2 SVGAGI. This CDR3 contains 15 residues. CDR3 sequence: CASSRGGEASYGYTF. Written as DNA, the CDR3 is TGTGCCAGCAGCCGGGGGGGGGAGGCTTCCTATGGCTACACCTTC.

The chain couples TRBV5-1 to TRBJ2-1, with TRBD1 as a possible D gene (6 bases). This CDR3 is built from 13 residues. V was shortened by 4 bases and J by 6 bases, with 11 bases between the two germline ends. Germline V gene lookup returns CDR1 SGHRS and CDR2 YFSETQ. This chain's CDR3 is CASSSTGFNEQFF. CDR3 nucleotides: TGCGCCAGCAGCAGTACAGGGTTCAATGAGCAGTTCTTC.

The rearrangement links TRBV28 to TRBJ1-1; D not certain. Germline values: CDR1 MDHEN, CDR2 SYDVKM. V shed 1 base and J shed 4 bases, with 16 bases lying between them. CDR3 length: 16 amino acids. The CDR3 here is CASSLSQAFGSTEAFF. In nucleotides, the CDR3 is TGTGCCAGCAGTTTATCCCAGGCGTTTGGGAGCACTGAAGCTTTCTTT.